This TCR beta chain was captured in a study of shared clonotypes between healthy human individuals. Overall study context: The donors, two women and a few men, were aged 18 to 49. Points from the study as a whole: Clonotype sharing among donors likely depends on sequencing depth. Enrolling few donors narrowed the genetic and exposure-history diversity that was represented.

Researchers ran the assay at a deep level. Repertoires were generated with immunoSEQ multiplex PCR, while TCRdb's copy carries only in-frame clones and drops some. Found here are 450,000 to 650,000 clones, roughly four fifths of them singletons; the top ten hold about 12%. Of note for this clone: No antigen is known for it.

Sequencing was performed on PBMCs. The clonotype originates from a woman between 40 and 55 years old in good health. Some clones in this sample may be carry-over from other donors' samples.

The CDR3 region is CASSAGLGAEQYF. The DNA of the CDR3 is TGTGCCAGCAGCGCGGGACTAGGGGCCGAGCAGTACTTC. The chain has TRBV7-2 and TRBJ2-7, with 8 bases fitting TRBD2. Trimming cost V 5 bases and J 6 bases; bases outside gene matches: 6. The CDR3 has 13 amino acids. Germline lookup yields CDR1 SGHTA and CDR2 FQGNSA.